The 22 T cell receptor beta chains in this list originate from one sample, sequenced in a study of siplizumab effects on memory and regulatory T cells. TCRdb's table, derived via immunoSEQ multiplex PCR, lists solely in-frame clones and lacks some. The sample includes 70,000 to 95,000 clones, 93% seen only once; the top ten take 6.5% to 8%. The sample taken for sequencing was CD8+ T cells sorted from blood. These receptors came from a human donor in good health.

This rearrangement joins TRBV7-2 to TRBJ2-7; possibly TRBD2 for D (6 bases). The CDR3 covers 13 residues. The germline gives CDR1 SGHTA, CDR2 FQGNSA. V was clipped by 5 bases and J by 1 base, with 9 bases between them. The CDR3 reads CASSLSGSYEQYF. As DNA, the CDR3 is TGTGCCAGCAGCCTTAGCGGATCCTACGAGCAGTACTTC.

In this sample, this clone turned up once. V is TRBV19 and J is TRBJ1-1; D is unresolved. V was clipped by 1 base and J by 5 bases, with 5 bases between them. In germline, CDR1 is LNHDA, CDR2 SQIVND (reference sequence). The CDR3 covers 12 residues. Here the CDR3 reads CASSIGWTEAFF. For the CDR3, the DNA is TGTGCCAGTAGTATAGGGTGGACTGAAGCTTTCTTT.

This sequence joins TRBV7-8 and TRBJ1-5; 7 bases are a match to TRBD1. CDR1 is SGHVS, CDR2 FQNEAQ, per germline. V gave up 4 bases and J gave up 3 bases; unmatched junction bases: 12. The CDR3 covers 17 residues. The CDR3 here is CASSSTTGLPANQPQHF. In DNA form, the CDR3 reads TGTGCCAGCAGCTCCACGACAGGGTTACCCGCCAATCAGCCCCAGCATTTT.

The J gene is TRBJ2-1, the V gene TRBV7-3; the D gene is possibly TRBD1 (7 bases). Trimming pared 5 bases from V and 4 bases from J, leaving 15 bases between. Germline CDR1 and CDR2: SGHTA and FQGTGA. The CDR3 runs 15 residues. CDR3 loop: CASSPGGTQYNEQFF. CDR3 in DNA: TGTGCCAGCAGCCCAGGGGGGACACAGTACAATGAGCAGTTCTTC.

The J gene is TRBJ2-4, the V gene TRBV27; D remains ambiguous. In germline, CDR1 is MNHEY, CDR2 SMNVEV (reference sequence). The CDR3 spans 13 residues. Trimming pared 6 bases from V and 8 bases from J, leaving 14 bases between. The CDR3 loop reads CASSSQETDIQYF. DNA of the CDR3: TGTGCCAGCAGCTCGCAAGAGACGGACATTCAGTACTTC.

This chain joins TRBV7-3 and TRBJ1-2, with D possibly being TRBD1 (5 bases). The CDR3 is 15 residues long. Germline V lookup: CDR1 SGHTA, CDR2 FQGTGA. The V and J ends lost 0 bases and 1 base respectively, with 9 bases between them. CDR3 nucleotides: TGTGCCAGCAGCTTAACGGATGGGGGTAACTATGGCTACACCTTC. This sequence encodes CASSLTDGGNYGYTF.

The chain employs TRBV13 and TRBJ1-2; D is possibly TRBD1 (5 bases). There are 15 residues in the CDR3. Trimming took off 5 bases at V and 5 bases at J, with 18 bases between the two ends. CDR1 and CDR2 from the germline V gene are PRHDT and FYEKMQ (reference sequence). The CDR3 sequence is CASSDRAGTPYGYTF. As DNA, the CDR3 is TGTGCCAGCAGCGACCGAGCGGGGACCCCATATGGCTACACCTTC.

This clone appeared once. V is TRBV7-6 and J is TRBJ2-7; no firm D call. The CDR3 is 16 amino acids. CDR1 is SGHVS and CDR2 is FNYEAQ in the germline V gene. V lost 1 base to trimming and J lost 6 bases, with 19 bases between them. The CDR3 loop is CASSLEPPDPPSEQYF. The CDR3 nucleotides read TGTGCCAGCAGCTTAGAACCGCCTGATCCTCCTAGCGAGCAGTACTTC.

The chain combines TRBV13 with TRBJ1-2; 9 bases fit TRBD1. The CDR3 totals 16 residues. CDR1 is PRHDT and CDR2 is FYEKMQ in the germline V gene (reference sequence). V dropped 4 bases and J dropped 3; count of bases not matched to a gene: 9. The CDR3 protein is CASSSTTGGAYYGYTF. CDR3 nucleotide sequence: TGTGCCAGCAGCTCGACAACAGGGGGCGCTTACTATGGCTACACCTTC. Full variable domain (rest looked up from reference TRBV13 and TRBJ1-2): AAGVIQSPRHLIKEKRETATLKCYPIPRHDTVYWYQQGPGQDPQFLISFYEKMQSDKGSIPDRFSAQQFSDYHSELNMSSLELGDSALYFCASSSTTGGAYYGYTFGSGTRLTVV.

The chain employs TRBV19 and TRBJ1-2; 10 bases map to TRBD1. After removal of 3 bases from V and 4 bases from J, the junction contained 8 bases not matched to a gene. The CDR3 is 16 residues long. The V gene's germline CDR1 is LNHDA and CDR2 SQIVND (reference sequence). The CDR3 loop reads CASSIRGQGLIYGYTF. Here the CDR3 DNA reads TGTGCCAGTAGTATCCGGGGACAGGGGTTGATCTATGGCTACACCTTC. Looking up the rest from reference TRBV19 and TRBJ1-2 gives the full variable domain: DGGITQSPKYLFRKEGQNVTLSCEQNLNHDAMYWYRQDPGQGLRLIYYSQIVNDFQKGDIAEGYSVSREKKESFPLTVTSAQKNPTAFYLCASSIRGQGLIYGYTFGSGTRLTVV.

The V call is TRBV28, the J call TRBJ1-2; TRBD1 aligns across 7 bases. Germline values: CDR1 MDHEN, CDR2 SYDVKM. CDR3 length: 15 amino acids. Unmatched junction bases numbered 13, after V lost 10 bases and J lost 2 bases. The CDR3 nucleotides read TGTGCCACCCAGCCTTCCGGGACAGAAAACTATGGCTACACCTTC. Its protein product is CATQPSGTENYGYTF.

The rearrangement links TRBV5-5 to TRBJ2-7; TRBD1 aligns across 10 bases. The CDR3 runs to 16 residues. J was trimmed by 4 bases and V by 2 bases; bases with no gene match: 9. Germline CDR1 and CDR2: SGHKS and YYEKEE (reference sequence). CDR3 residues: CASSFPRGQGGYEQYF. The CDR3 DNA sequence: TGTGCCAGCAGCTTCCCCCGCGGACAGGGGGGGTACGAGCAGTACTTC. The variable domain in full, completed from reference TRBV5-5 and TRBJ2-7, reads DAGVTQSPTHLIKTRGQQVTLRCSPISGHKSVSWYQQVLGQGPQFIFQYYEKEERGRGNFPDRFSARQFPNYSSELNVNALLLGDSALYLCASSFPRGQGGYEQYFGPGTRLTVT.

V and J are TRBV6-6 and TRBJ1-2, with D perhaps matching TRBD1 (6 bases). The CDR3 spans 12 residues. The V gene lost 9 bases and the J gene lost 2 bases, with 10 bases spanning the gap. Germline loops: CDR1 MNHNY, CDR2 SVGAGI (reference sequence). This chain's CDR3 is CASYRANYGYTF. The DNA for the CDR3 is TGTGCCAGTTACAGGGCGAACTATGGCTACACCTTC.

This clone is a singleton in its sample. This chain joins TRBV5-5 and TRBJ1-5, with D unresolved. The CDR3 is made up of 14 amino acids. The V end lost 0 bases, the J end lost 5 bases, and 9 bases lay between the germline ends. Looked up from germline, CDR1 is SGHKS and CDR2 is YYEKEE (reference sequence). CDR3 nucleotides: TGTGCCAGCAGCTTGGGGAGGGCGGATCAGCCCCAGCATTTT. It translates to CASSLGRADQPQHF. Full variable domain (rest looked up from reference TRBV5-5 and TRBJ1-5): DAGVTQSPTHLIKTRGQQVTLRCSPISGHKSVSWYQQVLGQGPQFIFQYYEKEERGRGNFPDRFSARQFPNYSSELNVNALLLGDSALYLCASSLGRADQPQHFGDGTRLSIL.

The rearrangement links TRBV4-1 to TRBJ2-5; TRBD2 aligns across 10 bases. Losses at the gene ends were 4 bases for V and 1 base for J; bases not matched to a gene: 3. The length of the CDR3 is 15 residues. Germline CDR1 and CDR2: MGHRA and YSYEKL. This CDR3 is CASSPPSGGQETQYF. CDR3 DNA: TGCGCCAGCAGCCCGCCTAGCGGGGGCCAAGAGACCCAGTACTTC.

This chain uses TRBV11-2 with TRBJ2-7, with D tentatively TRBD2 (6 bases). Trimming took off 5 bases at V and 7 bases at J, with 21 bases between the two ends. CDR3 length equals 15 residues. Germline V gene lookup returns CDR1 SGHAT and CDR2 FQNNGV. CDR3 region: CASSLSGLLGGEQYF. The CDR3 DNA follows: TGTGCCAGCAGCCTCTCGGGACTCTTGGGTGGTGAGCAGTACTTC.

The chain joins TRBV7-2 to TRBJ2-3; D remains ambiguous. The CDR3 contains 16 residues. V was clipped by 3 bases and J by 1 base, with 14 bases between them. In germline, CDR1 is SGHTA, CDR2 FQGNSA. The CDR3 nucleotides read TGTGCCAGCAGCTTGATCGGCGTTACTGGCACAGATACGCAGTATTTT. Translation: CASSLIGVTGTDTQYF.

CDR3: CASGFSGQSYGYTF. The CDR3 DNA follows: TGTGCTAGTGGTTTTTCGGGACAGAGCTATGGCTACACCTTC. This chain uses TRBV12-5 with TRBJ1-2, with 7 bases aligning to TRBD1. The V segment lost 3 bases and the J segment 4 bases; nucleotides outside the gene matches: 5. Germline V gene data show CDR1 as LGHNT and CDR2 as FRNRAP. The CDR3 is 14 residues long.

This clone came up once. The chain has TRBV7-3 and TRBJ2-7; 7 positions agree with TRBD1. This CDR3 region has 14 residues. Germline CDR1 SGHTA, CDR2 FQGTGA. Trimming cost V 5 bases and J 1 base; bases outside gene matches: 5. The CDR3 loop reads CASSPTGHSYEQYF. As DNA, the CDR3 is TGTGCCAGCAGCCCGACAGGGCATTCCTACGAGCAGTACTTC.

The J gene is TRBJ2-5, the V gene TRBV27, with D uncertain. The V end lost 5 bases, the J end lost 0 bases, and 16 bases lay between the germline ends. The germline V gene encodes CDR1 MNHEY and CDR2 SMNVEV (reference sequence). There are 16 residues in the CDR3. CDR3 residues: CASSLTTGLYQETQYF. The CDR3 DNA reads TGTGCCAGCAGTCTGACCACGGGCCTGTACCAAGAGACCCAGTACTTC.

The genes are TRBV25-1 and TRBJ1-6; TRBD1 is a possible D gene (6 bases). Per the germline V gene, CDR1 is MGHDK and CDR2 is SYGVNS. The ends were cut back, 1 base at V and 6 bases at J, with 10 bases in the middle. The CDR3 extends over 15 amino acids. CDR3 region: CASSESGHINSPLHF. As DNA, the CDR3 is TGTGCCAGCAGTGAATCGGGACATATTAATTCACCCCTCCACTTT.

The CDR3 is CASRLQDDETQYF. The CDR3 nucleotides are TGTGCCAGCCGTCTTCAGGACGATGAGACCCAGTACTTC. This chain links TRBV27 with TRBJ2-5, with unresolved D. Germline V CDR1 and CDR2: MNHEY, SMNVEV (reference sequence). Trimming cost V 8 bases and J 5 bases, with 15 bases left between them. The CDR3 length is 13 residues.